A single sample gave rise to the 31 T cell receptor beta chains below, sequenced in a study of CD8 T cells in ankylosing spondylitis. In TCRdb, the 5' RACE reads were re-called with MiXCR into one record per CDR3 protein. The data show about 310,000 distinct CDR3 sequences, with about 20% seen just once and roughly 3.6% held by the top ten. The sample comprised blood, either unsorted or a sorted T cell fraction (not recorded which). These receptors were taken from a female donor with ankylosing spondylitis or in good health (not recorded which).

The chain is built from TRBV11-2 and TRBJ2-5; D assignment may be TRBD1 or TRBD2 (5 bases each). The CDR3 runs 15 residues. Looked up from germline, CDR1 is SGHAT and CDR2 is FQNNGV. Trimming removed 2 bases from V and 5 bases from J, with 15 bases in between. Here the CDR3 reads CASSLTGPRAETQYF. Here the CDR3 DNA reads TGTGCCAGCAGCTTAACGGGACCAAGGGCGGAGACCCAGTACTTC.

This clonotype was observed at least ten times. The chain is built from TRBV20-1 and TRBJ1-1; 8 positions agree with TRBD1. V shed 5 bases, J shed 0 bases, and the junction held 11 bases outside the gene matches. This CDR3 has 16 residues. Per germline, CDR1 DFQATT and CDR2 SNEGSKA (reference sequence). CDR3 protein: CSALKGQAVMNTEAFF. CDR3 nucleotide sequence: TGCAGTGCTCTCAAGGGACAGGCAGTAATGAACACTGAAGCTTTCTTT.

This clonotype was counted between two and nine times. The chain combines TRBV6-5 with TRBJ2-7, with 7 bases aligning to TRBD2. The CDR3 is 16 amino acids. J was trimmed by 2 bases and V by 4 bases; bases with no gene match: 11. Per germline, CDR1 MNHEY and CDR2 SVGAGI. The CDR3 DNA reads TGTGCCAGCAGTTCCGGCGTAGCGGGCTTGGCCTACGAGCAGTACTTC. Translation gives CASSSGVAGLAYEQYF.

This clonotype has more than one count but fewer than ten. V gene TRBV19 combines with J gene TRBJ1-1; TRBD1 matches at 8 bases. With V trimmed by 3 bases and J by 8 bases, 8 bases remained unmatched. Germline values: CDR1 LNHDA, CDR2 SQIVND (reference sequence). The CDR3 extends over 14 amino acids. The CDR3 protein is CASSMVPGGTEAFF. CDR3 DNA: TGTGCCAGTAGTATGGTCCCAGGGGGCACCGAAGCTTTCTTT. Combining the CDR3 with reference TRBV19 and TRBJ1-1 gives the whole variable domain DGGITQSPKYLFRKEGQNVTLSCEQNLNHDAMYWYRQDPGQGLRLIYYSQIVNDFQKGDIAEGYSVSREKKESFPLTVTSAQKNPTAFYLCASSMVPGGTEAFFGQGTRLTVV.

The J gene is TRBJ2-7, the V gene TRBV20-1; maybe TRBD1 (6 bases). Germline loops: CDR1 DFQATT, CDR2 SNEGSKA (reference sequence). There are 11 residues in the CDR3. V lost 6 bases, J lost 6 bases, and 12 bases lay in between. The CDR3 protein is CSAPQGSEQYF. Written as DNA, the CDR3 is TGCAGTGCCCCACAGGGAAGCGAGCAGTACTTC.

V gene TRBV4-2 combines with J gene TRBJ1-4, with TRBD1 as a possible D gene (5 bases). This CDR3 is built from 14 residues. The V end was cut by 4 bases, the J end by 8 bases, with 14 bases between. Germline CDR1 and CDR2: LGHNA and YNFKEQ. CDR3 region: CASSLDPWDEKLFF. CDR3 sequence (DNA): TGTGCCAGCAGCCTGGACCCCTGGGACGAAAAACTGTTTTTT.

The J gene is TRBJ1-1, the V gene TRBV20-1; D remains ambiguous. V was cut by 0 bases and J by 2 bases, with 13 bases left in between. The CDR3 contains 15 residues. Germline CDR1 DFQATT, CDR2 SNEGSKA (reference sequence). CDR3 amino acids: CSARDSGAGNTEAFF. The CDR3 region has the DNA TGCAGTGCTAGAGATTCGGGAGCGGGAAACACTGAAGCTTTCTTT.

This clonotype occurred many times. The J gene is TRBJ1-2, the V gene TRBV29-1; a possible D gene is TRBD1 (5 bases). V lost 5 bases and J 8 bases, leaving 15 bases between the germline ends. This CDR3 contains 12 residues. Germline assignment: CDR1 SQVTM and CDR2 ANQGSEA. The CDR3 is CSVYGAGKGYTF. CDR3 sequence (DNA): TGCAGCGTTTATGGGGCTGGAAAGGGCTACACCTTC.

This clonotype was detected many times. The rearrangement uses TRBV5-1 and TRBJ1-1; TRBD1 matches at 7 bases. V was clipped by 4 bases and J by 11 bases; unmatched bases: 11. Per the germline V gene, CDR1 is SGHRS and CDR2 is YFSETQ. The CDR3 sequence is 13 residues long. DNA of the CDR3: TGCGCCAGCAGCAGCCGACAGGGCGAGGGCGCTTTCTTT. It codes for CASSSRQGEGAFF.

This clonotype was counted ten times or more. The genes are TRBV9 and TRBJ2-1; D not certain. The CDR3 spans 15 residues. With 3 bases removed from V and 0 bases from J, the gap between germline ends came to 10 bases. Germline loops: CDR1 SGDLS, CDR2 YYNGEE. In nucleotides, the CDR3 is TGTGCCAGCAGCGCCCGATTAAGCTCCTACAATGAGCAGTTCTTC. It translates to CASSARLSSYNEQFF.

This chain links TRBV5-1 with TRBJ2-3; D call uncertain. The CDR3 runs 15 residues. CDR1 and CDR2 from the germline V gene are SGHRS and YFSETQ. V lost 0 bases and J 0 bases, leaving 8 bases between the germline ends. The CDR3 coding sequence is TGCGCCAGCAGCTTGGTGGCCAGTAGCACAGATACGCAGTATTTT. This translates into CASSLVASSTDTQYF.

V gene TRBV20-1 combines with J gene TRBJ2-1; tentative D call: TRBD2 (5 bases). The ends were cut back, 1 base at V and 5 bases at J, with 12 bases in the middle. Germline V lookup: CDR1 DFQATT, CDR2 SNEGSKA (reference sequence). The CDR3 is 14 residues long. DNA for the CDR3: TGCAGTGCTAGAGGTGGGAGAGTGGACAATGAGCAGTTCTTC. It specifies CSARGGRVDNEQFF.

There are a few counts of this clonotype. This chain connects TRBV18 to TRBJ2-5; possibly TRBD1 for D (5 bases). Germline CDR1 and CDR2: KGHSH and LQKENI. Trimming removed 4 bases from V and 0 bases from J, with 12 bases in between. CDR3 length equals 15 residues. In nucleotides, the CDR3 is TGTGCCAGCTCACTGGCAGGGCCGTACCAAGAGACCCAGTACTTC. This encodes CASSLAGPYQETQYF.

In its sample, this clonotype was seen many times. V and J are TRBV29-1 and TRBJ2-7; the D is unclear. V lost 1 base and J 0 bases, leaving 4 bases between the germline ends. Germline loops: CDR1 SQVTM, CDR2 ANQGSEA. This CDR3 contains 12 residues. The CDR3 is CSVEVVSYEQYF. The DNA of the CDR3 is TGCAGCGTTGAAGTAGTCTCCTACGAGCAGTACTTC.

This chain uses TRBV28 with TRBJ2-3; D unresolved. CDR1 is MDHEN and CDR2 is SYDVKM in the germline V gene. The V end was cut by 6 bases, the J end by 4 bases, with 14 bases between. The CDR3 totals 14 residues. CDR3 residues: CASRPPPGSDTQYF. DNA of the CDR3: TGTGCCAGCAGACCCCCGCCAGGTTCAGATACGCAGTATTTT.

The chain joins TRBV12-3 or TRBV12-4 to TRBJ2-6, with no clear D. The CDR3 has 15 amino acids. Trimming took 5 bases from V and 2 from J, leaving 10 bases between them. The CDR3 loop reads CASSPSLAGANVLTF. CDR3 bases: TGTGCCAGCAGTCCGTCCCTGGCTGGGGCCAACGTCCTGACTTTC.

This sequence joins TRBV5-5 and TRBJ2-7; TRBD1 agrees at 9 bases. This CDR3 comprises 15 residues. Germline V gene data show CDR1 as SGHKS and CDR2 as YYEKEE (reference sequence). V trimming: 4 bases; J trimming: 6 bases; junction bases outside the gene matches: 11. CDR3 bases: TGTGCCAGCAGCGAGGACAGGGGTTTCCTTGTCGAGCAGTACTTC. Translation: CASSEDRGFLVEQYF.

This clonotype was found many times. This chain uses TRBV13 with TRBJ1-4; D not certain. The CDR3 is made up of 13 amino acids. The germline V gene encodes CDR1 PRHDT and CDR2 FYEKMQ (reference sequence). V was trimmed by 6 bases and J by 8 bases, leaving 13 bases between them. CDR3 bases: TGTGCCAGCAGGGGCAGGCTGGGGGAAAAACTGTTTTTT. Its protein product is CASRGRLGEKLFF.

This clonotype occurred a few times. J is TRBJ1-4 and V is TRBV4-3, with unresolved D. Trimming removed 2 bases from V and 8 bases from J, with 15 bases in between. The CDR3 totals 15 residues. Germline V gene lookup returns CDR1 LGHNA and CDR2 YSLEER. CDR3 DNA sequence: TGCGCCAGCAGCCAAAAGGTTGGGGTGAGGGAAAAACTGTTTTTT. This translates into CASSQKVGVREKLFF.

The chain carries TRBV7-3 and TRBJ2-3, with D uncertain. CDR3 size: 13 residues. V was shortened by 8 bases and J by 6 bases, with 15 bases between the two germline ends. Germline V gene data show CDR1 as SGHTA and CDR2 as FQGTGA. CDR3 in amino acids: CASSYGSRDTQYF. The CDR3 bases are TGTGCCAGCTCTTACGGGTCCCGGGATACGCAGTATTTT.

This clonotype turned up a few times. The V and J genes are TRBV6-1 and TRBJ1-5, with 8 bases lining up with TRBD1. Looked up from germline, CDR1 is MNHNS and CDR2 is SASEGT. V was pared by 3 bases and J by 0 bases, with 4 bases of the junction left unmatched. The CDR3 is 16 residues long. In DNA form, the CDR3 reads TGTGCCAGCAGTGATGGGACAGGAGATAGCAATCAGCCCCAGCATTTT. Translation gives CASSDGTGDSNQPQHF.

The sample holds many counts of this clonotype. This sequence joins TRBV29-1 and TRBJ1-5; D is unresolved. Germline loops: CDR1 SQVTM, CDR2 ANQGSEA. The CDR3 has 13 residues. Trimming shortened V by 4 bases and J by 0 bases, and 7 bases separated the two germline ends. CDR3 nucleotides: TGCAGCGTTGGTACAACTAGCAATCAGCCCCAGCATTTT. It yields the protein CSVGTTSNQPQHF.

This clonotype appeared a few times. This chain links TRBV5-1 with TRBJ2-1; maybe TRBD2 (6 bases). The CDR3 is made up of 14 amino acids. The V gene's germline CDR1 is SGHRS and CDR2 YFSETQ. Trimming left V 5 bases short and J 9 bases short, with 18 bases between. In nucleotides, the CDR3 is TGCGCCAGCAGTTCCCCCGGGGGTCTAGGTGAGCAGTTCTTC. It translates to CASSSPGGLGEQFF.

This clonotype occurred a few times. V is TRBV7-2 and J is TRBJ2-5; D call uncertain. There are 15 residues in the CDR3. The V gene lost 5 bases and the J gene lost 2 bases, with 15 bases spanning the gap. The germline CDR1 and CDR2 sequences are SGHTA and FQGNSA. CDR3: CASSPSGTRQETQYF. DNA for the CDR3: TGTGCCAGCAGCCCTAGTGGCACACGGCAAGAGACCCAGTACTTC.

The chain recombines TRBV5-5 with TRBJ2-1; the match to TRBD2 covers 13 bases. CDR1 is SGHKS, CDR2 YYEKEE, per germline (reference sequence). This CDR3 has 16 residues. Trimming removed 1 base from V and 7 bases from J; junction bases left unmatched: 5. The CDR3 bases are TGTGCCAGCAGCTTGAGGGCGGGACTAGCGGGAAATGAGCAGTTCTTC. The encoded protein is CASSLRAGLAGNEQFF.

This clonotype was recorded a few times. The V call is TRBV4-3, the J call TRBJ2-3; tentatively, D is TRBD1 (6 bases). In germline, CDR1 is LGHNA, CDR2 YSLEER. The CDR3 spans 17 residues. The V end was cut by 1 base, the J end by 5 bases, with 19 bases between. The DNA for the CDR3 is TGCGCCAGCAGCCAAGGAGCACCGGGACAAGTGGGAGATACGCAGTATTTT. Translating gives CASSQGAPGQVGDTQYF.

CDR3 DNA sequence: TGTGCCAGCAGCAACGCCCCCCCAGCTTACGAGCAGTACTTC. Protein product: CASSNAPPAYEQYF. This chain joins TRBV6-2 or TRBV6-3 and TRBJ2-7; D is undetermined. The CDR3 contains 14 residues. CDR1 MNHEY and CDR2 SVGEGT come from the germline V gene. With 6 bases removed from V and 4 bases from J, the gap between germline ends came to 16 bases.

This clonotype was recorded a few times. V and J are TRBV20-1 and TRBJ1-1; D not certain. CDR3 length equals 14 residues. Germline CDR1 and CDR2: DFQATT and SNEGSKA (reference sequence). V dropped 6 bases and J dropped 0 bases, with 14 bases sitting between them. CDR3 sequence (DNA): TGCAGTGCCCCGGCTGGCAGCATGAACACTGAAGCTTTCTTT. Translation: CSAPAGSMNTEAFF.

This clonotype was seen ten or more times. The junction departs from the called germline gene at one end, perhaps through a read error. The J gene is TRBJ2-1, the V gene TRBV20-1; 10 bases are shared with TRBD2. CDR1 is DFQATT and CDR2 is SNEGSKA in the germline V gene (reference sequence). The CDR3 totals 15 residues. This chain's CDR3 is CSANPRLAGEFEQFF. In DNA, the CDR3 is TGCAGCGCTAACCCTCGGCTAGCGGGAGAATTCGAGCAGTTCTTC.

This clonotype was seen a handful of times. CDR3 in DNA: TGTGCCAGCAGCCCCCCCGCGACTAGCGGACCAGATACGCAGTATTTT. Translating gives CASSPPATSGPDTQYF. The chain recombines TRBV7-8 with TRBJ2-3; 9 bases map to TRBD2. The trim removed 5 bases at V and 4 bases at J, leaving 10 bases unmatched. The CDR3 has 16 amino acids. The germline gives CDR1 SGHVS, CDR2 FQNEAQ.

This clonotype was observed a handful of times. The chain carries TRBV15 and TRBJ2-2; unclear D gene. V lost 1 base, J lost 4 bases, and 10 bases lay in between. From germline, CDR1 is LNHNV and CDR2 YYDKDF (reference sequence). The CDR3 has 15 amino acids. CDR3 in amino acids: CATSRGDLPTGELFF. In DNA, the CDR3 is TGTGCCACCAGCAGAGGGGATCTCCCCACCGGGGAGCTGTTTTTT. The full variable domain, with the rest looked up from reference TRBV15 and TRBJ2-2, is DAMVIQNPRYQVTQFGKPVTLSCSQTLNHNVMYWYQQKSSQAPKLLFHYYDKDFNNEADTPDNFQSRRPNTSFCFLDIRSPGLGDTAMYLCATSRGDLPTGELFFGEGSRLTVL.